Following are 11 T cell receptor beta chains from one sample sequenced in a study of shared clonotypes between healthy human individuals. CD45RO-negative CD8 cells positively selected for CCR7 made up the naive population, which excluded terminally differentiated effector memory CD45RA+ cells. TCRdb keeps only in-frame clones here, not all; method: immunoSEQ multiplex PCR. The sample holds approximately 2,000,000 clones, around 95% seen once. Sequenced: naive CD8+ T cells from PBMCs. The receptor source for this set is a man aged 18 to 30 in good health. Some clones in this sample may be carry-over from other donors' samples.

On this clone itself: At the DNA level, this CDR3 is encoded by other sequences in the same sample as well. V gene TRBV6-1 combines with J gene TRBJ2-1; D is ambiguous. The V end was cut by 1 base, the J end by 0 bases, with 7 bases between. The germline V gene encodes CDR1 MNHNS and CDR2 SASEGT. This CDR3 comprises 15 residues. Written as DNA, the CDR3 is TGTGCCAGCAGTGAAGACGGACGCTCCTACAATGAGCAGTTCTTC. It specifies CASSEDGRSYNEQFF.

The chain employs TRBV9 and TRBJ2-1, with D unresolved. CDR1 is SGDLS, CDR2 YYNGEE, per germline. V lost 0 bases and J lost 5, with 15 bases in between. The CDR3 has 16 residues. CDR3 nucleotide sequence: TGTGCCAGCAGCGTAGAGAGCAGAGCTGAGCACAATGAGCAGTTCTTC. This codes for CASSVESRAEHNEQFF.

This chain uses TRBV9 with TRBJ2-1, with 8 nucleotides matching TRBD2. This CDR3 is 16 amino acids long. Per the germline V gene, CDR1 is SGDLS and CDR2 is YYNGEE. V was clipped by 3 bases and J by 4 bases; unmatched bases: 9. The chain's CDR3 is CASSALAGTPYNEQFF. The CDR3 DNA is TGTGCCAGCAGCGCCCTAGCGGGCACCCCTTACAATGAGCAGTTCTTC.

The CDR3 reads CASSFDGLAGTYEQYF. CDR3 bases: TGTGCCAGCAGTTTCGATGGACTAGCGGGAACCTACGAGCAGTACTTC. The chain is built from TRBV28 and TRBJ2-7; 12 bases agree with TRBD2. V lost 3 bases, J lost 2 bases, and 5 bases stayed unmatched. The CDR3 runs to 16 residues. Germline loops: CDR1 MDHEN, CDR2 SYDVKM.

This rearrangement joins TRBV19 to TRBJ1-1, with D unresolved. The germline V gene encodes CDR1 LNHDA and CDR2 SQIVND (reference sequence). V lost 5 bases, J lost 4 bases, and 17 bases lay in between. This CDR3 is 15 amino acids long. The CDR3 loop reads CASSFRRPSGTEAFF. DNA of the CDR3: TGTGCCAGTAGTTTCAGGCGCCCTAGCGGCACTGAAGCTTTCTTT.

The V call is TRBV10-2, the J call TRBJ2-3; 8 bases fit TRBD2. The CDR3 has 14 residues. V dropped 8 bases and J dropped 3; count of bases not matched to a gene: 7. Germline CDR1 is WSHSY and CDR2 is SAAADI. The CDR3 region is CASETGGRTDTQYF. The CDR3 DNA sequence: TGCGCCAGCGAAACGGGAGGGCGTACAGATACGCAGTATTTT.

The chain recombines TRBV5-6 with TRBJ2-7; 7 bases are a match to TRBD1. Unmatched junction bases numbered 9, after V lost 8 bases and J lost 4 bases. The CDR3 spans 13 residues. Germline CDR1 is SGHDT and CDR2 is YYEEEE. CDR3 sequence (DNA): TGTGCCAGTCATTACAGGGGACCGTACGAGCAGTACTTC. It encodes CASHYRGPYEQYF.

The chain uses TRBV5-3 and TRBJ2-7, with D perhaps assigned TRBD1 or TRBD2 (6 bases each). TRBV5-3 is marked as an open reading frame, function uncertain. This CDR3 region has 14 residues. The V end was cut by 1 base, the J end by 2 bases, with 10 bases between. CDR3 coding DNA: TGTGCCAGAAGCTTGCGGGGGCCGCCCTACGAGCAGTACTTC. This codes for CARSLRGPPYEQYF.

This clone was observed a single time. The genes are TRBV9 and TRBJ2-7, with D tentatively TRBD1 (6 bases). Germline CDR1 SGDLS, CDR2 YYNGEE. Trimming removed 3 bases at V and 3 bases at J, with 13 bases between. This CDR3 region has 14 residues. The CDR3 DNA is TGTGCCAGCAGCGGGAGGCTGGACAGCTACGAGCAGTACTTC. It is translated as CASSGRLDSYEQYF.

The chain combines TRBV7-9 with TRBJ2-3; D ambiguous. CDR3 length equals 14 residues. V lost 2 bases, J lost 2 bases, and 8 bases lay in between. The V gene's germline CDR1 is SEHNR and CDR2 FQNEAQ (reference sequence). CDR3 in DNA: TGTGCCAGCAGCTTAAGACACCTCACAGATACGCAGTATTTT. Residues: CASSLRHLTDTQYF. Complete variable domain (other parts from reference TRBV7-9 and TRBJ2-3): DTGVSQNPRHKITKRGQNVTFRCDPISEHNRLYWYRQTLGQGPEFLTYFQNEAQLEKSRLLSDRFSAERPKGSFSTLEIQRTEQGDSAMYLCASSLRHLTDTQYFGPGTRLTVL.

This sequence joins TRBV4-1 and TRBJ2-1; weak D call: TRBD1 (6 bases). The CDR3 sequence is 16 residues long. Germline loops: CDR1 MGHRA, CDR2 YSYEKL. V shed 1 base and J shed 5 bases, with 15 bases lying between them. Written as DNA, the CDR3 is TGCGCCAGCAGCCAAGTTACAACAGGGCTGGACAATGAGCAGTTCTTC. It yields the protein CASSQVTTGLDNEQFF.